This is a list of T cell receptor beta chains from one sample in a study of CD8+ T cells in alopecia areata. Assay used: immunoSEQ multiplex PCR; TCRdb lists only in-frame clones, some missing. Here the sample spans about 250,000 clones, about 60% being singletons. This specimen consisted of CD4+ T cells sorted from blood, obtained around week 53, from a patient treated with tofacitinib. The receptors originated from a human donor with alopecia areata. Both conserved end residues are part of each CDR3. Each record gives: V gene, clone size, D gene, J gene, CDR3 protein, CDR3 DNA. D genes are given only for firm matches. Where a row states a size, it is once, few, many or the class of an expanded clone; other rows omit it.

v_call: TRBV6-5; clone_size: -; d_call: -; j_call: TRBJ2-5; cdr3_aa: CASSYSGQGRTQYF; cdr3_nt: TGTGCCAGCAGTTACTCGGGGCAGGGACGGACCCAGTACTTC
v_call: TRBV27; clone_size: few; d_call: -; j_call: TRBJ1-2; cdr3_aa: CASSPLNEGGYTF; cdr3_nt: TGTGCCAGCAGTCCCCTGAATGAAGGAGGCTACACCTTC
v_call: TRBV12-5; clone_size: -; d_call: TRBD1; j_call: TRBJ1-5; cdr3_aa: CASGVGQRNQPQHF; cdr3_nt: TGTGCTAGTGGTGTGGGACAGCGTAATCAGCCCCAGCATTTT
v_call: TRBV7-9; clone_size: -; d_call: TRBD1; j_call: TRBJ1-4; cdr3_aa: CASSLSDRGPATNEKLFF; cdr3_nt: TGTGCCAGCAGCTTATCTGACAGGGGGCCTGCAACTAATGAAAAACTGTTTTTT
v_call: TRBV5-1; clone_size: -; d_call: -; j_call: TRBJ2-2; cdr3_aa: CASSFRDNTGELFF; cdr3_nt: TGCGCCAGCAGCTTCCGGGATAACACCGGGGAGCTGTTTTTT
v_call: TRBV9; clone_size: -; d_call: -; j_call: TRBJ1-6; cdr3_aa: CASSTFDTTYNSPLHF; cdr3_nt: TGTGCCAGCAGCACCTTTGACACTACTTATAATTCACCCCTCCACTTT
v_call: TRBV2; clone_size: few; d_call: -; j_call: TRBJ2-1; cdr3_aa: CASRTARSSYNEQFF; cdr3_nt: TGTGCCAGCAGGACTGCGAGGAGCTCCTACAATGAGCAGTTCTTC
v_call: TRBV15; clone_size: -; d_call: TRBD1; j_call: TRBJ1-5; cdr3_aa: CATSTVDRGLFQPQHF; cdr3_nt: TGTGCCACCAGCACAGTAGACAGGGGGCTATTTCAGCCCCAGCATTTT
v_call: TRBV20-1; clone_size: -; d_call: -; j_call: TRBJ2-5; cdr3_aa: CSASAQETQYF; cdr3_nt: TGCAGTGCTTCGGCACAAGAGACCCAGTACTTC
v_call: TRBV7-9; clone_size: -; d_call: -; j_call: TRBJ1-2; cdr3_aa: CASRHSPGKGYGGYTF; cdr3_nt: TGTGCCAGCAGGCATTCCCCGGGAAAGGGATATGGTGGCTACACCTTC
v_call: TRBV7-8; clone_size: -; d_call: -; j_call: TRBJ2-7; cdr3_aa: CASSVQDYEQYF; cdr3_nt: TGTGCCAGCAGCGTACAGGACTACGAGCAGTACTTC
v_call: TRBV4-3; clone_size: -; d_call: -; j_call: TRBJ2-7; cdr3_aa: CASSRERLAYEQYF; cdr3_nt: TGCGCCAGCAGCCGAGAGAGGTTGGCCTACGAGCAGTACTTC
v_call: TRBV30; clone_size: -; d_call: -; j_call: TRBJ1-2; cdr3_aa: CAWSVNPLYGYTF; cdr3_nt: TGTGCCTGGAGTGTAAATCCGTTGTATGGCTACACCTTC
v_call: TRBV7-2; clone_size: -; d_call: -; j_call: TRBJ2-1; cdr3_aa: CASSLVGTYGYNEQFF; cdr3_nt: TGTGCCAGCAGCTTGGTCGGGACATATGGCTACAATGAGCAGTTCTTC
v_call: TRBV4-2; clone_size: once; d_call: TRBD2; j_call: TRBJ2-7; cdr3_aa: CASSLRASGSYEQYF; cdr3_nt: TGTGCCAGCAGCCTCCGGGCTAGCGGCAGCTACGAGCAGTACTTC